The present T cell receptor beta chain was sequenced within a study of blood T cell repertoires in COVID-19. Study-level background: T cells, B-cell-depleted T cells, or PBMCs supplied cDNA or gDNA.

Methods used by the authors: Estimates of nucleated cell counts were drawn from the amplification of reference gene primers. Generated by immunoSEQ multiplex PCR, the TCRdb table keeps only in-frame clones and is missing some. D and trimming were read from the DNA, whereas the V and J calls and clone size are those reported in that table. The sample lists fewer than 250,000 clones, around nine tenths seen once, with 1.1% in the top ten. CDR1 is MNHEY and CDR2 is SMNVEV in the germline V gene (reference sequence). Losses at the gene ends were 6 bases for V and 0 bases for J; bases not matched to a gene: 10. The CDR3 length is 18 residues.

This chain links TRBV27 with TRBJ2-1; 11 bases fit TRBD2. The TCR sequence derives from a man under 40 with acute or convalescent COVID-19. Sequenced input: peripheral blood. CDR3 sequence (DNA): TGTGCCAGCAGCCTCCTCCCGGGACTAGCGGTCTCCTACAATGAGCAGTTCTTC. It specifies CASSLLPGLAVSYNEQFF.